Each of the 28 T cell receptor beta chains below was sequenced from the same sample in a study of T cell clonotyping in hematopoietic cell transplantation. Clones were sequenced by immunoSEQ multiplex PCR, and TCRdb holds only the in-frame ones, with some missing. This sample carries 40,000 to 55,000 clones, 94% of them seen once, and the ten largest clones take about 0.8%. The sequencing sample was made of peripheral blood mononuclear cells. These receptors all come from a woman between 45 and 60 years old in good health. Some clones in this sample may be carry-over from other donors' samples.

CDR3 DNA: TGTGCCAGCAGCTTAGGAACCAGTACCTACGAGCAGTACTTC. This gives the protein CASSLGTSTYEQYF. The gene calls are TRBV11-3 and TRBJ2-7; no reliable D call. The ends were cut back, 1 base at V and 2 bases at J, with 9 bases in the middle. Germline CDR1 reads SGHNT; CDR2 reads YENEEA. The CDR3 spans 14 residues.

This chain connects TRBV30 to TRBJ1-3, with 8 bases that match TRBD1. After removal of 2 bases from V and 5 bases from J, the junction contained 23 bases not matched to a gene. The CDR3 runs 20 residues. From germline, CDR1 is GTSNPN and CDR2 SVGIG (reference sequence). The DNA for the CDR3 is TGTGCCTGGAGTTGGGAGCCCACAGGGGGATCTATTTTACGGAGAAACACCATATATTTT. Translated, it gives CAWSWEPTGGSILRRNTIYF.

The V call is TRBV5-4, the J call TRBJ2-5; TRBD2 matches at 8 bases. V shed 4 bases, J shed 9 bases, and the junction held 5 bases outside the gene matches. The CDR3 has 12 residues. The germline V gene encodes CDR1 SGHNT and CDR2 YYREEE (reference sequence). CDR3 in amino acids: CASSIMRGAQYF. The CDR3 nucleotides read TGTGCCAGCAGCATAATGCGGGGGGCCCAGTACTTC.

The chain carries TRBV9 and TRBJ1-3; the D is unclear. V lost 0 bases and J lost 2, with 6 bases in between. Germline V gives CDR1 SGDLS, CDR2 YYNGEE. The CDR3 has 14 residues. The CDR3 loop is CASSVGQTGNTIYF. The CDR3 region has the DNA TGTGCCAGCAGCGTAGGGCAGACTGGAAACACCATATATTTT.

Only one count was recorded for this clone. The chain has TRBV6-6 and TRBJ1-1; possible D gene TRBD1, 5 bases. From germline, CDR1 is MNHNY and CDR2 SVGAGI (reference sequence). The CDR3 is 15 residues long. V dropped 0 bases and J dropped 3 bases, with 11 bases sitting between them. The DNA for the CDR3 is TGTGCCAGCAGTTACTCGAGGGGACGGGACACTGAAGCTTTCTTT. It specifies CASSYSRGRDTEAFF.

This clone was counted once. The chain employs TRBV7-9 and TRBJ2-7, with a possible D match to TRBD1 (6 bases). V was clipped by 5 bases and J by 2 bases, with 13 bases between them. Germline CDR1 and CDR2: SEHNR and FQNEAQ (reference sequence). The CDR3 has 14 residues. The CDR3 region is CASSLEGGTYEQYF. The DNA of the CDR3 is TGTGCCAGCAGCCTAGAAGGGGGTACCTACGAGCAGTACTTC.

The CDR3 DNA reads as TGTGCCTGGAGTCTTGGCGGGGAGCTGTTTTTT. Translation: CAWSLGGELFF. V and J are TRBV30 and TRBJ2-2; D call uncertain. Between the trimmed V and J ends, which lost 2 bases and 7 bases, there was a span of 5 bases. Per germline, CDR1 GTSNPN and CDR2 SVGIG (reference sequence). The CDR3 sequence is 11 residues long.

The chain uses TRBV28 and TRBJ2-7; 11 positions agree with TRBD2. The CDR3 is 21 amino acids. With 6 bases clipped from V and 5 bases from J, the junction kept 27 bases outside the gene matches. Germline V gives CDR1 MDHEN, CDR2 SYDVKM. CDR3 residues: CASSPRGRRPQLAGVPDEQYF. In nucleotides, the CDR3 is TGTGCCAGCAGCCCTCGGGGACGGCGCCCTCAACTAGCGGGGGTGCCCGACGAGCAGTACTTC.

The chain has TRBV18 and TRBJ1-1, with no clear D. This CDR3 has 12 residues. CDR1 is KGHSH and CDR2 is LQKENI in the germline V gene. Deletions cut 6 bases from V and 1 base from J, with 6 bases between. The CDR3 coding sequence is TGTGCCAGCTCTGCGGGGAACACTGAAGCTTTCTTT. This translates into CASSAGNTEAFF.

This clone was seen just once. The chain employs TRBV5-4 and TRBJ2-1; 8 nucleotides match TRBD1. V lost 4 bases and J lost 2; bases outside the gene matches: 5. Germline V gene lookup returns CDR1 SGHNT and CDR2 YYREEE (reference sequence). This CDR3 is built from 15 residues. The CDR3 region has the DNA TGTGCCAGCAGCATCCAGGGGGCCCCCTACAATGAGCAGTTCTTC. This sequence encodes CASSIQGAPYNEQFF.

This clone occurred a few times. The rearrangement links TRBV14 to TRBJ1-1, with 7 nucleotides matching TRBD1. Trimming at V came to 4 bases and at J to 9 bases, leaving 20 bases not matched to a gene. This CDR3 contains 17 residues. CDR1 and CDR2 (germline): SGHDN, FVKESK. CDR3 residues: CASSRKQGPLVAGQAFF. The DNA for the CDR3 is TGTGCCAGCAGCCGGAAACAGGGGCCCCTGGTTGCCGGCCAAGCTTTCTTT.

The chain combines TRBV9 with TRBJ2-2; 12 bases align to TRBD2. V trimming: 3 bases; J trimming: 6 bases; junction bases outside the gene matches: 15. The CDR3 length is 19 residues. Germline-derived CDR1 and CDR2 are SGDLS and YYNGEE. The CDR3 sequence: CASSGDLASGGALAGELFF. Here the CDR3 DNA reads TGTGCCAGCAGCGGGGACCTGGCTAGCGGGGGGGCCCTGGCCGGGGAGCTGTTTTTT.

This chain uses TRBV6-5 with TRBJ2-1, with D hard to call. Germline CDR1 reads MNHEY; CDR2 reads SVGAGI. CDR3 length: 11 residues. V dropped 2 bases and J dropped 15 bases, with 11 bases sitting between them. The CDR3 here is CASSYSSIWFF. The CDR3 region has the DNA TGTGCCAGCAGTTACAGCTCCATCTGGTTCTTC.

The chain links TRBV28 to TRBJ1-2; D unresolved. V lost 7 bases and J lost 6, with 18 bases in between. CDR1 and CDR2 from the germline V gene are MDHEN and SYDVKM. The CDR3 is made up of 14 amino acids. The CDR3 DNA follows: TGTGCCAGCATCACTCCGGGCCGACTCAATGGCTACACCTTC. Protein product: CASITPGRLNGYTF.

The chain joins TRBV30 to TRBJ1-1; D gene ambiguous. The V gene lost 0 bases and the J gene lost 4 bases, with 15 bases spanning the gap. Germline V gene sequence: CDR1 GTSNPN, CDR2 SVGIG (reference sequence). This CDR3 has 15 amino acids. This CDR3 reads CAWSVCDREATEAFF. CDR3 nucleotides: TGTGCCTGGAGTGTATGCGACCGGGAGGCCACTGAAGCTTTCTTT.

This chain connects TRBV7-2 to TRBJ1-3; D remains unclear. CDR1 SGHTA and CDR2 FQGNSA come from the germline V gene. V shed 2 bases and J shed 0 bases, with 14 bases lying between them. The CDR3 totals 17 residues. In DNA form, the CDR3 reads TGTGCCAGCAGCTTAATTGTGGGGTACAGCTCTGGAAACACCATATATTTT. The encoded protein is CASSLIVGYSSGNTIYF.

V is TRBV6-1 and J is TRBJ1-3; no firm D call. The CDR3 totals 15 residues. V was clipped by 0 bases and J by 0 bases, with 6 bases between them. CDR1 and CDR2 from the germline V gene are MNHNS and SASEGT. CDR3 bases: TGTGCCAGCAGTGAAGCGGACGGCTCTGGAAACACCATATATTTT. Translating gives CASSEADGSGNTIYF.

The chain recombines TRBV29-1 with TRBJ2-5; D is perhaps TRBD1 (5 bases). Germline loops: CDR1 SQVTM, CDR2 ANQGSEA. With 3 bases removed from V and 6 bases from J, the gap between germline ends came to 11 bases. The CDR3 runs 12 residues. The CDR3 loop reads CSVDRGGQTQYF. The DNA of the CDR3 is TGCAGCGTTGATAGGGGTGGGCAGACCCAGTACTTC. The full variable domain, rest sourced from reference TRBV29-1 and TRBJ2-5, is SAVISQKPSRDICQRGTSLTIQCQVDSQVTMMFWYRQQPGQSLTLIATANQGSEATYESGFVIDKFPISRPNLTFSTLTVSNMSPEDSSIYLCSVDRGGQTQYFGPGTRLLVL.

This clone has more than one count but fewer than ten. CDR3 nucleotide sequence: TGTGCCGCGAGGGGGCGAGGTTCACCCCTCCACTTT. As protein: CAARGRGSPLHF. The chain recombines TRBV6-5 with TRBJ1-6, with TRBD1 matching 7 bases. This CDR3 comprises 12 residues. After removal of 11 bases from V and 9 bases from J, the junction contained 7 bases not matched to a gene. Germline CDR1 reads MNHEY; CDR2 reads SVGAGI.

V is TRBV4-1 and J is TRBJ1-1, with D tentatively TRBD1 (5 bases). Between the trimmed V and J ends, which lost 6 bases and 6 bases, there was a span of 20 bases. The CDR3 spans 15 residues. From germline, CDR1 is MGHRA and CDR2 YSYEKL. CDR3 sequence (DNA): TGCGCCAGCAGGCTTGGGGTGGGGGGAGTCGCTGAAGCTTTCTTT. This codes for CASRLGVGGVAEAFF.

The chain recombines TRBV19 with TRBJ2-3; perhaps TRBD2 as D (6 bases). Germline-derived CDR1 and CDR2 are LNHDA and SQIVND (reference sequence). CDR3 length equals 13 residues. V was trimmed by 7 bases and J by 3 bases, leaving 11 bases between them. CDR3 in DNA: TGTGCCAGTAAGGAGGGTACGACAGATACGCAGTATTTT. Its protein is CASKEGTTDTQYF.

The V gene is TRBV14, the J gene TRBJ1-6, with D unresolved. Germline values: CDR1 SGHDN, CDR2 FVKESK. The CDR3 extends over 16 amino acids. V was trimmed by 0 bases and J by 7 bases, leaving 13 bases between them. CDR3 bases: TGTGCCAGCAGCCAAGATTTGGGGATAAGGAATTCACCCCTCCACTTT. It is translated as CASSQDLGIRNSPLHF. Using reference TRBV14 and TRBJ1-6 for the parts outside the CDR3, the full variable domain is EAGVTQFPSHSVIEKGQTVTLRCDPISGHDNLYWYRRVMGKEIKFLLHFVKESKQDESGMPNNRFLAERTGGTYSTLKVQPAELEDSGVYFCASSQDLGIRNSPLHFGNGTRLTVT.

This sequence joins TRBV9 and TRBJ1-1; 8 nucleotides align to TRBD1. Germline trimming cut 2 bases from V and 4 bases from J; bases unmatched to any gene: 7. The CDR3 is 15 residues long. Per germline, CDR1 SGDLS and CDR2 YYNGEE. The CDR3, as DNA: TGTGCCAGCAGCGTGGACAGGGAAGGTGGCACTGAAGCTTTCTTT. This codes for CASSVDREGGTEAFF.

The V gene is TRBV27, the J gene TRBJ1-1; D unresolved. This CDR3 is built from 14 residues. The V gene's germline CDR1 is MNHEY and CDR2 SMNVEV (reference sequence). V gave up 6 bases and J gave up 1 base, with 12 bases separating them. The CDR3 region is CASSRPGWNTEAFF. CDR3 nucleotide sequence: TGTGCCAGCAGCCGCCCGGGTTGGAACACTGAAGCTTTCTTT.

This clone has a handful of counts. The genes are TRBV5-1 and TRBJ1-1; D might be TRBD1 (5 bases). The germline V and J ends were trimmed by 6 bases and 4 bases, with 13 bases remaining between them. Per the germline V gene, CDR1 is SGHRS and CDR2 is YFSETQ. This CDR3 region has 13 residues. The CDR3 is CASTIDSGTEAFF. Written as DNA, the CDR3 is TGCGCCAGCACCATCGACAGCGGCACTGAAGCTTTCTTT.

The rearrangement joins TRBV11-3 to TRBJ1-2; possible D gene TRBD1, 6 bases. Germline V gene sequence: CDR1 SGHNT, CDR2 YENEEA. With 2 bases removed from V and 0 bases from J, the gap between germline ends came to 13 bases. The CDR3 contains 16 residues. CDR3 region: CASSLRQEIPNYGYTF. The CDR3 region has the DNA TGTGCCAGCAGCTTAAGACAGGAGATACCTAACTATGGCTACACCTTC. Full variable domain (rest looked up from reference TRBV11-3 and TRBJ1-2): EAGVVQSPRYKIIEKKQPVAFWCNPISGHNTLYWYLQNLGQGPELLIRYENEEAVDDSQLPKDRFSAERLKGVDSTLKIQPAELGDSAVYLCASSLRQEIPNYGYTFGSGTRLTVV.

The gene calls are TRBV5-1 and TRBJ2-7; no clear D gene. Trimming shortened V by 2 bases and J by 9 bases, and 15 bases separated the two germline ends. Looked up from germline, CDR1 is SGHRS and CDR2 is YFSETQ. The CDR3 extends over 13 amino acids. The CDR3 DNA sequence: TGCGCCAGCAGCTTCACGGGTGGGCTGGGGCAGTACTTC. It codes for CASSFTGGLGQYF. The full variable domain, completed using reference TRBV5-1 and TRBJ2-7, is KAGVTQTPRYLIKTRGQQVTLSCSPISGHRSVSWYQQTPGQGLQFLFEYFSETQRNKGNFPGRFSGRQFSNSRSEMNVSTLELGDSALYLCASSFTGGLGQYFGPGTRLTVT.

For the CDR3, the DNA is TGCGCCAGCAGTACGCGGGGCGACCACACCGGGGAGCTGTTTTTT. It specifies CASSTRGDHTGELFF. The J gene is TRBJ2-2, the V gene TRBV10-1, with D possibly being TRBD2 (6 bases). The V gene lost 5 bases and the J gene lost 3 bases, with 13 bases spanning the gap. The CDR3 has 15 amino acids. CDR1 and CDR2 from the germline V gene are WNHNN and SYGVQD (reference sequence).